This T cell receptor beta chain was identified in a study of cytomegalovirus exposure and HLA in healthy donors (dated by TCRdb to 2017 to 2019). For the wider study: An earlier analysis of more than 550 of the donors reported about 280 Gb of sequence data and 117 million unique TCR beta sequences obtained from roughly 170 million T cells. An early release that covered fewer than 750 HLA-typed donors contained approximately 320 gigabases of sequencing data and around 80 million unique TCR sequences. Among the roughly 430 genotyped donors, under 90% belonged to the genetic ancestry cluster associated with self-reported Caucasian donors. The study aimed to test whether cataloging public T cell receptors could reveal signatures of past pathogen exposure. The study profiled the T cell repertoires of under 700 subjects by immunosequencing and related them to cytomegalovirus serostatus. Besides the first cohort of more than 650 subjects, a separate validation cohort made up of over 100 different subjects was used. High-throughput TCR immunosequencing, statistical association of individual TCRs with disease status, and machine learning were combined to predict cytomegalovirus infection status. In a later analysis, previously published TCR beta repertoires from 550 to 700 donors were re-analyzed and high-resolution HLA genotyping was added so that TCR occurrence patterns could be studied. The later analysis used no new phenotypic data to find candidate immune exposures, relying instead on TCR beta sequences and their occurrence across donors. An earlier analysis of around 580 of the donors used high-throughput TCR beta sequencing to judge whether each TCR beta V gene segment behaved as functional or pseudogenic. Donor age, sex, ethnicity and CMV serostatus were compiled alongside the repertoire data. A later genetic analysis took genome-wide SNP genotypes for about three fifths of the 666 donors and used that subset as a discovery cohort. All discovery cohort repertoires had been generated using a single sequencing platform. Both class I and class II loci were covered by HLA typing, at four-digit resolution. Typing coverage varied by locus: 629-630 donors for A, B, C, DRB1 and DQB1; roughly 520 for DQA1; 600 to 610 for DPA1; approximately 470 for DPB1. A handful of DR-DQ haplotypes were handled as single units for association and clustering because linkage in the cohort was strong. On average, around 230,000 unique TCR beta nucleotide sequences were sequenced per donor among a few hundred genotyped donors of the cohort, with 15% to 20% of those sequences being non-productive. The study at large found these results: Across donors, most TCR sequences were observed very rarely, whereas some public TCRs were present in many individuals. A later genetic analysis reported fewer N-insertions in productive TCRs among donors in an Asian-associated ancestry cluster than the roughly 670-donor mean. A total of about 180 TCR beta chains were listed by the study as associated with cytomegalovirus. A later genetic analysis associated a missense DCLRE1C variant with V-gene and J-gene trimming of TCR beta chains, and an independent cohort replicated the association. A later analysis found that most CMV-associated TCR beta chains appeared HLA-restricted, with HLA associations seemingly driven largely by CMV exposure. Specific HLA alleles were associated with around 18,000 TCR beta sequences at a false discovery rate of 0.05 in a later analysis. The 87-base-pair reads could not distinguish some IMGT-functional V segments, including TRBV6-2 and TRBV6-3, so those segments were excluded. CMV serostatus was the only immune exposure information available for the cohort. A later analysis found that HLA-associated TCR beta chains were more clonally expanded and had lower generation probabilities than equally common non-associated chains. Cytomegalovirus status was reported to be diagnosed by the classifier with high specificity and sensitivity in both the original and validation cohorts. In vitro tests confirmed that three of the cytomegalovirus-associated TCR beta chains recognize cytomegalovirus antigens. An earlier analysis of approximately 570 of the donors showed that most TCR beta V segments appeared in productive rearrangements either about 87% or about 30% of the time, which broadly matched IMGT annotations. Because HLA typing was unavailable for some donors at each locus, only the typed subset was used in association tests. The authors suggested that the approach could potentially be generalized to other disease states and immunological phenotypes. In a later analysis, TCR association rates were found to vary across HLA loci, with the most associated TCRs seen for DRB1 alleles and the fewest for HLA-C alleles. This cohort had only TCR beta chains sequenced, and the lack of alpha or paired-chain data limited which features could be detected. In a later analysis, several top co-occurrence clusters were reported to appear linked to parvovirus B19, influenza, CMV and Epstein-Barr virus. The sequencing pipeline was judged likely to have produced a cluster of highly shared sequence variants as a technical artifact. The earlier analysis of some 540 of the donors excluded roughly 17 rarely observed V segments, including chromosome 9 orphons, because counts were too low. The presence/absence analyses assumed that sequencing depth was roughly uniform across donors, and that assumption may not be true. Correlated functional status among segregating V segments might be attributable to linkage disequilibrium, but an unknown experimental factor could not be ruled out. Strong co-occurrence of HLA alleles, especially DR and DQ, made assigning TCR associations to individual alleles difficult. A further reported finding was that TCR beta sequences accurately predicted the HLA-A and HLA-B alleles for most subjects in the first cohort.

Concerning this clone: Its specific antigen is unknown. No base quality information exists; no much larger clone differs at one position. The sample contains more than one DNA sequence encoding this CDR3.

Inclusive of the bounding cysteine and phenylalanine, the CDR3 is 12 residues long. Only the CDR3 DNA is retained, 36 bases long and in frame from the first base. Trimming removed 3 bases from V and 3 bases from J, leaving 7 bases between the germline ends. CDR1 and CDR2 are drawn from the germline V gene: SQVTM, ANQGSEA. The library was prepared using the immunoSEQ multiplex PCR assay. For the multiplex PCR, a mixture combining 60 forward primers for TCR Vbeta segments and 13 reverse primers for TCR Jbeta segments was used. Amplification of the CDR3 region of rearranged TCR beta genes was performed with a multiplex PCR assay on genomic DNA. The amplified TCR beta libraries were sequenced on the Illumina HiSeq System as 87-base-pair reads. The paper's data handling went like this. A later analysis tallied 70 million to 100 million unique TCR beta chains across the 700 or so repertoires, and approximately 11 million of those chains were shared by two or more donors. Raw reads were error-corrected and collapsed into unique sequences by a nearest-neighbor algorithm in which closely related sequences were merged to remove PCR and sequencing errors. Alignment of CDR3 sequences to IMGT reference sequences was used to assign V, D and J gene segments. For a sequence to be retained, a match of at least six nucleotides was required to both a V gene segment and a J gene segment. A rearrangement counted as productive if the CDR3 had no stop codons and remained in frame with V and J, and every other rearrangement counted as non-productive. CDR3 was defined by IMGT convention, running from the second conserved V-encoded cysteine to the conserved J-encoded phenylalanine. Sequences without an unambiguous match to a single V gene segment were excluded from the earlier analysis of over 500 of the donors. An earlier analysis of over 450 of the donors classified V segments as functional when productive rearrangements were above 56.7% and as segregating when the standard deviation between donors was above 5%. To diagnose cytomegalovirus status from the catalog of TCR beta chain sequences, a statistical classification framework was built. In a later analysis, TCR nucleotide sequences were compared against IMGT/GENE-DB human TR gene sequences so that V and J genes could be assigned. Using the TCRdist pipeline, a later analysis assigned CDR3 sequences along with most-parsimonious VDJ recombination scenarios. In a later analysis, every TCR beta chain was defined by the combination of its CDR3 amino acid sequence and its V-gene family, and reads without a unique V-gene family were dropped. To address suspected cross-contamination and a sequencing artifact, a later analysis removed 592 highly shared, low-generation-probability nucleotide sequences. In a later analysis, a clonal expansion index for each public chain was calculated from normalized within-repertoire ranks of inferred template counts. In a later analysis, generation probabilities were computed using a VDJ recombination model fitted to out-of-frame rearrangements, and the results were checked against IGoR. Hypergeometric tests were used in a later analysis to score TCR-TCR, TCR-HLA and TCR-CMV co-occurrence, with a repertoire-size bias correction applied to the TCR pairs. To estimate false discovery rates, a later analysis permuted the HLA or CMV assignments 20 times. A later analysis grouped co-occurring TCRs with DBSCAN, adding TCRdist sequence similarity when clustering within HLA-allele-positive subsets. For co-occurrence clustering, repertoires with fewer than 30,000 or more than 120,000 public chains were excluded, along with four or five repertoires with anomalous nucleotide sharing. Imported from immuneACCESS, the table was reduced by TCRdb to in-frame sequences with V and J called. These copies leave out some clones; in studies compared against another copy, an unresolved V gene accounts for under half, and the cause of the remainder is not known. V, J and clone size derive from that table, while D and trimming were established from the DNA sequence. Recorded for this sample are 200,000 to 300,000 clones; more than 75% of them occurred a single time. The top ten constitute roughly 0.22% of the sample.

In total, approximately 690 healthy bone marrow donors made up the cohort. All cohort members were sampled while nominally healthy, although unrecorded immune exposures were likely present. The donor was CMV seronegative and belonged to the group of over 300 seronegative cohort members. Each donor provided a peripheral blood sample, and peripheral blood mononuclear cells were used for TCR beta sequencing. Genomic DNA was extracted from the blood cell samples with the Qiagen DNeasy Blood Extraction Kit. The specimen was PBMCs. The origin of this receptor is a girl under 10 years old in good health and CMV-seronegative. The chain uses TRBV29-1 and TRBJ2-3, with no confidently assigned D gene. The CDR3 in this case is CSVDSGTDTQYF. The nucleotide sequence reads as follows: TGCAGCGTTGATTCCGGGACAGATACGCAGTATTTT.